These 5 T cell receptor beta chains originate from one sample sequenced in a study of cytomegalovirus exposure and HLA in healthy donors. This PCR relied on a set of 60 Vbeta primers and 13 Jbeta primers. Sequencing was performed with immunoSEQ multiplex PCR; in TCRdb, only in-frame clones are kept and a portion is missing. The table has about 190,000 clones, 60% to 80% seen once; the top ten hold around 1.6%. What was sequenced was PBMCs. All receptors come from a woman aged 18-29 years in good health and CMV-seronegative.

The chain uses TRBV4-1 and TRBJ2-3; possibly TRBD1 for D (5 bases). Germline V gives CDR1 MGHRA, CDR2 YSYEKL. This CDR3 contains 12 residues. With 3 bases removed from V and 5 bases from J, the gap between germline ends came to 6 bases. In DNA form, the CDR3 reads TGCGCCAGCAGCCAGACAGTAGATACGCAGTATTTT. Translation gives CASSQTVDTQYF.

This chain links TRBV30 with TRBJ2-5, with 9 nucleotides matching TRBD1. The J call may be wrong; the DNA end is better matched by TRBJ2-7. CDR3 length: 16 residues. CDR1 is GTSNPN, CDR2 SVGIG, per germline (reference sequence). The CDR3 sequence is CAWRHGTGQGFYEQYF. The CDR3 nucleotides are TGTGCCTGGAGGCATGGGACGGGACAGGGATTCTACGAGCAGTACTTC.

This sequence joins TRBV11-1 and TRBJ1-1; D gene unclear. V was clipped by 2 bases and J by 5 bases, with 6 bases between them. The CDR3 spans 12 residues. The germline CDR1 and CDR2 sequences are SGHAT and FQDESV (reference sequence). The CDR3 DNA follows: TGTGCCAGCAGCTTAACGAGAACTGAAGCTTTCTTT. Protein sequence: CASSLTRTEAFF.

V gene TRBV27 combines with J gene TRBJ1-5, with 7 bases matching TRBD1. The CDR3 extends over 14 amino acids. V was clipped by 7 bases and J by 0 bases; unmatched bases: 3. The V gene's germline CDR1 is MNHEY and CDR2 SMNVEV (reference sequence). CDR3 region: CASTNRGSNQPQHF. DNA of the CDR3: TGTGCCAGCACGAACAGGGGTAGCAATCAGCCCCAGCATTTT.

The chain couples TRBV25-1 to TRBJ2-5; D possibly corresponds to TRBD2 (6 bases). The assigned J gene may be wrong: the sequence end matches TRBJ2-7 better. This CDR3 is 12 amino acids long. The V gene's germline CDR1 is MGHDK and CDR2 SYGVNS. The CDR3 DNA is TGTGCCAGCCGGGGAGGCTCCTACGAGCAGTACTTC. Protein sequence: CASRGGSYEQYF.